Detailed here is one TCR beta chain. What it binds is unknown. TCRdb processed the reads anew with MiXCR; each CDR3 protein has one entry. The table shows fewer than 1,000,000 distinct CDR3 sequences, with around a third occurring only once. The data stem from a study of T cell repertoires in cytomegalovirus infection. Germline CDR1 is SGHTS and CDR2 is YDEGEE. Germline trimming cut 4 bases from V and 6 bases from J; bases unmatched to any gene: 16. The CDR3 has 17 amino acids. The sample consisted of cultured CD8+ T cells from PBMCs, taken from culture after CMV antigen stimulation. The rearrangement uses TRBV5-8 and TRBJ2-7; TRBD2 matches 10 bases. The clonotype comes from a human donor in good health (CMV status not recorded). Some clones in this sample may be carry-over from other donors' samples. The CDR3: CASSIASTSGWLPEQYF. CDR3 bases: TGTGCCAGCAGCATAGCCTCGACTAGCGGGTGGTTGCCCGAGCAGTACTTC.